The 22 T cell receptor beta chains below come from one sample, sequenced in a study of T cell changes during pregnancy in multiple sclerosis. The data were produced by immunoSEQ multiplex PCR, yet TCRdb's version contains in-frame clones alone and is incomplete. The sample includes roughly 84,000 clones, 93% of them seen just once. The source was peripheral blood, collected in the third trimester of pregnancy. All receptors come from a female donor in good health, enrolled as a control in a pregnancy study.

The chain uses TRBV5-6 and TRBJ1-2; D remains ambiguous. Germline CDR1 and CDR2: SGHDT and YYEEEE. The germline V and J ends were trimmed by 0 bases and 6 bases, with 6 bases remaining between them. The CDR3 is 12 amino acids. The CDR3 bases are TGTGCCAGCAGCTTGGGTCAGAATGGCTACACCTTC. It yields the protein CASSLGQNGYTF.

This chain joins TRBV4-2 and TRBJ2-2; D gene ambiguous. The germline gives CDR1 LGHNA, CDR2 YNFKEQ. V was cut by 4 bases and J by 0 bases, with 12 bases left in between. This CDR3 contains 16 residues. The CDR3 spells CASSPSVLSNTGELFF. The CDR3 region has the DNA TGTGCCAGCAGCCCTTCTGTACTTTCGAACACCGGGGAGCTGTTTTTT.

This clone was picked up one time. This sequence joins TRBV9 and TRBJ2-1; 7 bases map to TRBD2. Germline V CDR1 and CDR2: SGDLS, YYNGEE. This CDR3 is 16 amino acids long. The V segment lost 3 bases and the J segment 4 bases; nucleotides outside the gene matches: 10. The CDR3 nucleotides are TGTGCCAGCAGCGGCGGATCCGGGAGGTCTTACAATGAGCAGTTCTTC. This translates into CASSGGSGRSYNEQFF.

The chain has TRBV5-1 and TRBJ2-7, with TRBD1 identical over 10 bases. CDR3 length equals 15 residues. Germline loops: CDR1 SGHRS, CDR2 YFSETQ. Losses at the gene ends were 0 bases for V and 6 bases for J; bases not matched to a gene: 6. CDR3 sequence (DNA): TGCGCCAGCAGCTTGGCACGGGGACAGGGGTCCGAGCAGTACTTC. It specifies CASSLARGQGSEQYF. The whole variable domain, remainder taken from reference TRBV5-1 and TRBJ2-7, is KAGVTQTPRYLIKTRGQQVTLSCSPISGHRSVSWYQQTPGQGLQFLFEYFSETQRNKGNFPGRFSGRQFSNSRSEMNVSTLELGDSALYLCASSLARGQGSEQYFGPGTRLTVT.

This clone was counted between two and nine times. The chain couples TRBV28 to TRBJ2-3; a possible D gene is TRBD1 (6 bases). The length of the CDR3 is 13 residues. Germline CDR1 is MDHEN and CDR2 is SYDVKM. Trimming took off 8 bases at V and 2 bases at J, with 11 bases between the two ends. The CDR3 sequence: CASGRQDTDTQYF. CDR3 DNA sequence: TGTGCCAGCGGCCGACAGGACACAGATACGCAGTATTTT.

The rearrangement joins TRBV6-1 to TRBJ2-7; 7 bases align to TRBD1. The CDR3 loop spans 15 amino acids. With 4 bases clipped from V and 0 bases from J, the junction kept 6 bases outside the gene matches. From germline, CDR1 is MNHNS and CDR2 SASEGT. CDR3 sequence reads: CASSGDSLLSYEQYF. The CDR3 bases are TGTGCCAGCAGTGGGGACAGCCTCCTCTCCTACGAGCAGTACTTC.

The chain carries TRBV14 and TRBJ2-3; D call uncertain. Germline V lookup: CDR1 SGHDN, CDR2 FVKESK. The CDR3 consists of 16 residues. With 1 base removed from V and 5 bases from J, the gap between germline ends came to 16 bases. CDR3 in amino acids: CASSQGVTLWRDTQYF. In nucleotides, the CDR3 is TGTGCCAGCAGCCAAGGGGTAACCCTATGGAGAGATACGCAGTATTTT.

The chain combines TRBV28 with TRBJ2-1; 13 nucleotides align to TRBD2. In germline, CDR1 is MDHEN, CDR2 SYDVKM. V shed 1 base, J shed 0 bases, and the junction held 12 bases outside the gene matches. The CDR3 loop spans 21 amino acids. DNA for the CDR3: TGTGCCAGCAGTTTATCCCGACTAGCGGGAGGTCTTCCCGGCTCCTACAATGAGCAGTTCTTC. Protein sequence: CASSLSRLAGGLPGSYNEQFF.

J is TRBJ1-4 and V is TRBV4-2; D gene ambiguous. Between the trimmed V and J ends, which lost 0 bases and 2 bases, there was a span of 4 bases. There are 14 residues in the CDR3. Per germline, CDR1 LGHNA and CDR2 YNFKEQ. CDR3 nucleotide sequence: TGTGCCAGCAGCCAAGACAGGACTAATGAAAAACTGTTTTTT. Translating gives CASSQDRTNEKLFF.

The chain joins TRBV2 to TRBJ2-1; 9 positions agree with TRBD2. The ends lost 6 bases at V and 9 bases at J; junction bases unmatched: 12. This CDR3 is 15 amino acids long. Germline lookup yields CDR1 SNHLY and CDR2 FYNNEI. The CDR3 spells CASSAMMTSGTEQFF. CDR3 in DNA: TGTGCCAGCAGCGCTATGATGACTAGCGGTACTGAGCAGTTCTTC.

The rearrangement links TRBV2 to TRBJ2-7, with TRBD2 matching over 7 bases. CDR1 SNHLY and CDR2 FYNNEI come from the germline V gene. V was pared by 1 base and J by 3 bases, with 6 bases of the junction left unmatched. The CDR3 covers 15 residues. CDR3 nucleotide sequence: TGTGCCAGCAGTGAAGGGGCGGGAGCCAACTACGAGCAGTACTTC. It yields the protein CASSEGAGANYEQYF.

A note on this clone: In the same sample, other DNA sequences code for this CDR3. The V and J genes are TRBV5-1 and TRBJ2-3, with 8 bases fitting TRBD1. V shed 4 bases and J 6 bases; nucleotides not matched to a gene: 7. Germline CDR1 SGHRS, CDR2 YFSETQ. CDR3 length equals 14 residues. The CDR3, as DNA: TGCGCCAGCAGCCCCGGACAGGGTCAGGATACGCAGTATTTT. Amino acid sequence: CASSPGQGQDTQYF.

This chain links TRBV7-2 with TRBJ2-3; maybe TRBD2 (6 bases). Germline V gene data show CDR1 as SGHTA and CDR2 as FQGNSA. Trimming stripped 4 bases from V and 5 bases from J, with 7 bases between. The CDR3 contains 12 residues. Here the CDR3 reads CASSWGVDTQYF. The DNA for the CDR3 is TGTGCCAGCAGCTGGGGGGTAGATACGCAGTATTTT.

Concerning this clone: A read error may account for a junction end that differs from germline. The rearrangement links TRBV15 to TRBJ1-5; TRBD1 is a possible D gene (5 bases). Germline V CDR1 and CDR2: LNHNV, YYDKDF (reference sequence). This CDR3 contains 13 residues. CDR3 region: CATSRDRGRDQHF. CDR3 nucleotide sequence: TGTGCCACCAGTAGAGATCGGGGGAGGGACCAGCATTTT.

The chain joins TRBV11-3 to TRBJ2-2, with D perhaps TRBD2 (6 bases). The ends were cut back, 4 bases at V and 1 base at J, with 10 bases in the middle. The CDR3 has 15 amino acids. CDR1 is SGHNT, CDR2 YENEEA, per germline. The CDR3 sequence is CASSSGTGNTGELFF. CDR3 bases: TGTGCCAGCAGCTCCGGGACTGGGAACACCGGGGAGCTGTTTTTT.

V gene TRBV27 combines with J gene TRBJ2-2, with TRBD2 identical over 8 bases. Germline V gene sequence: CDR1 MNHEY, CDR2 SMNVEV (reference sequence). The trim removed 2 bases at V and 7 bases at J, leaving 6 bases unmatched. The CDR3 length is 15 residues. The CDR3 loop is CASSLSLAGLGELFF. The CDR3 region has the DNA TGTGCCAGCAGTTTAAGTCTAGCGGGCCTCGGGGAGCTGTTTTTT.

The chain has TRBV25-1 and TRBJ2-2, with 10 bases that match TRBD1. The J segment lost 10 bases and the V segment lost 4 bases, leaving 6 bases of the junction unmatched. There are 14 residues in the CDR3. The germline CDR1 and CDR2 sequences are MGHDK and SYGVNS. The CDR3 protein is CASSARQGAMELFF. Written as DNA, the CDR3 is TGTGCCAGCAGTGCACGACAGGGGGCGATGGAGCTGTTTTTT.

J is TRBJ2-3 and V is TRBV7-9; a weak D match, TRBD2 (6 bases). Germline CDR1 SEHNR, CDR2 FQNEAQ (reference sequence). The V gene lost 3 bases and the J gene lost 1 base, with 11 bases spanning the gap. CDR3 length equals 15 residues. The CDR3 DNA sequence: TGTGCCAGCAGCTTTCCGGGAGTTCGCACAGATACGCAGTATTTT. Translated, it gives CASSFPGVRTDTQYF.

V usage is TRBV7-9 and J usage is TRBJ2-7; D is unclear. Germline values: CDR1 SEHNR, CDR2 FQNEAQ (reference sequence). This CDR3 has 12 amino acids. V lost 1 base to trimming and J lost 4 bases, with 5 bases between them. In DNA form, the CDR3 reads TGTGCCAGCAGCTTAGTAGTATACGAGCAGTACTTC. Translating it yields CASSLVVYEQYF. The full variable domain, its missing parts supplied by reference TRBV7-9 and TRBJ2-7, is DTGVSQNPRHKITKRGQNVTFRCDPISEHNRLYWYRQTLGQGPEFLTYFQNEAQLEKSRLLSDRFSAERPKGSFSTLEIQRTEQGDSAMYLCASSLVVYEQYFGPGTRLTVT.

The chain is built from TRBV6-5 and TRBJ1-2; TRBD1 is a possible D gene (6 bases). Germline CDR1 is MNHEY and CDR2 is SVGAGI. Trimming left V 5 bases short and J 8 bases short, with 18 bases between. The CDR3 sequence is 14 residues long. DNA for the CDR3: TGTGCCAGCAGTCCGGGGGGGGCGTTCTACGGCTACACCTTC. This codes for CASSPGGAFYGYTF.

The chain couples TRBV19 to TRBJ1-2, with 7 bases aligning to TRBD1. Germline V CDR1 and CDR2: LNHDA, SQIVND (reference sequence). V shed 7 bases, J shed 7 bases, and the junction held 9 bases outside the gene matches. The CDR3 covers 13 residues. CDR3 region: CASTGRGRSGYTF. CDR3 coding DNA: TGTGCCAGTACCGGAAGGGGGCGAAGTGGCTACACCTTC.

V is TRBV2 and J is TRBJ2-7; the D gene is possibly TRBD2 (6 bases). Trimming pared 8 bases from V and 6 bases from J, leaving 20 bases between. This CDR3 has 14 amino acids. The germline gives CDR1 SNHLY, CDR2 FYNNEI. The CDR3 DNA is TGTGCCAGCCGATCCGACCTGACTAGTTTCGAGCAGTACTTC. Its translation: CASRSDLTSFEQYF.